These 27 T cell receptor beta chains originate from one sample sequenced in a study of CD8+ T cells in alopecia areata. As to treatment: oral pan-JAK inhibitor, 5-10 mg twice daily. Sequencing templates came from extracted RNA that was reverse transcribed into cDNA. Clones were read by immunoSEQ multiplex PCR, and TCRdb kept only the in-frame ones, dropping some. The sample lists about 120,000 clones; about three fifths were seen once. The sample consisted of CD8+ T cells sorted from blood, taken at week 4, from a patient treated with tofacitinib. The origin of the receptors is a human donor with alopecia areata.

The J gene is TRBJ1-5, the V gene TRBV25-1; the D gene is possibly TRBD1 (5 bases). The germline V and J ends were trimmed by 4 bases and 2 bases, with 9 bases remaining between them. The CDR3 is 14 amino acids. In germline, CDR1 is MGHDK, CDR2 SYGVNS. The CDR3 nucleotides are TGTGCCAGCAGTGCGGGGCTTGGCAATCAGCCCCAGCATTTT. Translation gives CASSAGLGNQPQHF. The whole variable domain, filled in from reference TRBV25-1 and TRBJ1-5, reads EADIYQTPRYLVIGTGKKITLECSQTMGHDKMYWYQQDPGMELHLIHYSYGVNSTEKGDLSSESTVSRIRTEHFPLTLESARPSHTSQYLCASSAGLGNQPQHFGDGTRLSIL.

J is TRBJ2-2 and V is TRBV30; D call uncertain. This CDR3 region has 12 residues. Trimming removed 2 bases at V and 1 base at J, with 2 bases between. Germline V gives CDR1 GTSNPN, CDR2 SVGIG (reference sequence). The CDR3 region is CAWSQNTGELFF. Here the CDR3 DNA reads TGTGCCTGGAGTCAGAACACCGGGGAGCTGTTTTTT.

This chain links TRBV11-2 with TRBJ1-1; TRBD1 might be the D (6 bases). CDR3 length: 16 amino acids. V gave up 3 bases and J gave up 6 bases, with 20 bases separating them. Germline loops: CDR1 SGHAT, CDR2 FQNNGV. The CDR3 coding sequence is TGTGCCAGCAGCTTCGGGACACACGTCTGGAATTCTGAAGCTTTCTTT. Translating gives CASSFGTHVWNSEAFF.

The rearrangement joins TRBV7-8 to TRBJ2-3; TRBD2 matches 12 bases. CDR1 and CDR2 (germline): SGHVS, FQNEAQ. The CDR3 contains 15 residues. With V trimmed by 5 bases and J by 2 bases, 2 bases remained unmatched. CDR3 DNA: TGTGCCAGCAGCCGACTAGCGGGGGACACAGATACGCAGTATTTT. Its translation is CASSRLAGDTDTQYF.

This clone has more than one count but fewer than ten. The J gene is TRBJ2-7, the V gene TRBV15; TRBD1 matches 7 bases. This CDR3 region has 16 residues. Germline assignment: CDR1 LNHNV and CDR2 YYDKDF (reference sequence). J lost 2 bases, V lost 3 bases, and 10 bases had no gene match. The CDR3 protein is CATSSADPGTAYEQYF. CDR3 bases: TGTGCCACCAGCAGCGCAGATCCAGGGACAGCCTACGAGCAGTACTTC.

The chain links TRBV9 to TRBJ2-1, with 10 bases lining up with TRBD1. Germline V CDR1 and CDR2: SGDLS, YYNGEE. J was trimmed by 1 base and V by 2 bases; bases with no gene match: 6. The CDR3 consists of 17 residues. The CDR3 loop reads CASSVYDRGRSYNEQFF. DNA of the CDR3: TGTGCCAGCAGCGTCTACGACAGGGGGCGTTCCTACAATGAGCAGTTCTTC.

The sample holds a few counts of this clone. This sequence joins TRBV7-9 and TRBJ2-5; D is undetermined. CDR1 SEHNR and CDR2 FQNEAQ come from the germline V gene (reference sequence). CDR3 size: 14 residues. V shed 5 bases and J shed 7 bases, with 17 bases lying between them. The CDR3 DNA follows: TGTGCCAGCAGCACCCCGGACCCACTCCGGACCCAGTACTTC. Translated, it gives CASSTPDPLRTQYF.

This clone occurred once. The chain has TRBV6-1 and TRBJ2-1, with 10 bases lining up with TRBD2. From germline, CDR1 is MNHNS and CDR2 SASEGT. V was pared by 2 bases and J by 0 bases, with 10 bases of the junction left unmatched. This CDR3 comprises 19 residues. The CDR3 DNA is TGTGCCAGCAGTGAAATGAGCAGCGGGGGGGTGAGCTCCTACAATGAGCAGTTCTTC. Amino acids: CASSEMSSGGVSSYNEQFF.

This chain connects TRBV7-6 to TRBJ2-5, with D possibly TRBD1 on 6 matching bases. There are 15 residues in the CDR3. V lost 1 base to trimming and J lost 2 bases, with 11 bases between them. CDR1 and CDR2 from the germline V gene are SGHVS and FNYEAQ. Here the CDR3 reads CASSLGDTRQETQYF. DNA of the CDR3: TGTGCCAGCAGCTTAGGGGACACCAGACAAGAGACCCAGTACTTC.

This chain links TRBV25-1 with TRBJ1-2; tentative D call: TRBD1 (6 bases). The CDR3 covers 14 residues. V was trimmed by 4 bases and J by 8 bases, leaving 17 bases between them. Germline-derived CDR1 and CDR2 are MGHDK and SYGVNS. This CDR3 is CASSATGQAWGYTF. The CDR3 DNA sequence: TGTGCCAGCAGTGCCACAGGGCAAGCGTGGGGCTACACCTTC.

This clone appeared a few times. The chain carries TRBV7-9 and TRBJ1-1, with D perhaps TRBD1 (6 bases). The CDR3 spans 18 residues. CDR1 and CDR2 from the germline V gene are SEHNR and FQNEAQ (reference sequence). V was shortened by 1 base and J by 1 base, with 19 bases between the two germline ends. The DNA for the CDR3 is TGTGCCAGCAGCTTAGGGGATTGGTCAGGGGTAAAGAACACTGAAGCTTTCTTT. As protein: CASSLGDWSGVKNTEAFF.

This clone was found once. This chain connects TRBV30 to TRBJ1-4; D is ambiguous. Trimming took 6 bases from V and 8 from J, leaving 22 bases between them. CDR3 length equals 15 residues. Looked up from germline, CDR1 is GTSNPN and CDR2 is SVGIG (reference sequence). The CDR3 nucleotides read TGTGCCTGTGTGCCGTCGATTGGTCCGAAGGAAAAACTGTTTTTT. It codes for CACVPSIGPKEKLFF.

This clone came up a few times. This chain uses TRBV29-1 with TRBJ1-2, with D uncertain. This CDR3 comprises 13 residues. The V and J ends lost 7 bases and 4 bases respectively, with 16 bases between them. Germline CDR1 SQVTM, CDR2 ANQGSEA. CDR3 DNA: TGCAGCGACCGTAACAGCGATGGCTATGGCTACACCTTC. Its protein product is CSDRNSDGYGYTF.

This chain joins TRBV29-1 and TRBJ2-3, with D uncertain. CDR3 size: 13 residues. Trimming removed 6 bases at V and 6 bases at J, with 16 bases between. The germline gives CDR1 SQVTM, CDR2 ANQGSEA. The CDR3 DNA reads TGCAGCGTGGACCCCTCCCTGGGTGATACGCAGTATTTT. Encoded protein: CSVDPSLGDTQYF.

This sequence joins TRBV7-9 and TRBJ2-5; TRBD1 matches at 8 bases. The CDR3 consists of 13 residues. V trimming: 3 bases; J trimming: 3 bases; junction bases outside the gene matches: 0. The germline V gene has CDR1 SEHNR and CDR2 FQNEAQ (reference sequence). The CDR3 loop is CASSLTGEETQYF. The CDR3 nucleotides read TGTGCCAGCAGCTTGACAGGGGAAGAGACCCAGTACTTC.

V gene TRBV30 combines with J gene TRBJ1-6, with TRBD1 matching 9 bases. This CDR3 contains 15 residues. The V gene end was trimmed by 5 bases and the J gene end by 7 bases; junction bases not matched to a gene: 9. CDR1 and CDR2 from the germline V gene are GTSNPN and SVGIG (reference sequence). For the CDR3, the DNA is TGTGCCTGGGACCGGGACAGGGTCAGCAATTCACCCCTCCACTTT. Its translation is CAWDRDRVSNSPLHF.

This chain joins TRBV11-2 and TRBJ2-5, with 8 bases identical to TRBD1. The V gene end was trimmed by 3 bases and the J gene end by 5 bases; junction bases not matched to a gene: 5. The CDR3 loop spans 14 amino acids. Per the germline V gene, CDR1 is SGHAT and CDR2 is FQNNGV. CDR3 DNA sequence: TGTGCCAGCAGCTTGGGTACAGGGGGTGAGACCCAGTACTTC. Translating it yields CASSLGTGGETQYF.

The chain is built from TRBV5-6 and TRBJ2-1; D is unclear. CDR1 is SGHDT, CDR2 YYEEEE, per germline. The V gene lost 4 bases and the J gene lost 10 bases, with 9 bases spanning the gap. This CDR3 region has 11 residues. The CDR3 sequence: CASSPLAEQFF. The CDR3 nucleotides read TGTGCCAGCAGCCCGCTTGCGGAGCAGTTCTTC.

This clone was counted a few times. The V gene is TRBV29-1, the J gene TRBJ2-1; 13 positions match TRBD2. The CDR3 is 15 residues long. CDR1 is SQVTM, CDR2 ANQGSEA, per germline. Germline trimming cut 4 bases from V and 4 bases from J; bases unmatched to any gene: 4. CDR3 region: CSVGLAGGGYNEQFF. For the CDR3, the DNA is TGCAGCGTTGGACTAGCGGGGGGAGGATACAATGAGCAGTTCTTC.

This clone was detected only a few times. The chain uses TRBV30 and TRBJ2-7; TRBD1 is a possible D gene (5 bases). The CDR3 is 11 residues long. The V gene's germline CDR1 is GTSNPN and CDR2 SVGIG (reference sequence). Trimming cost V 3 bases and J 3 bases, with 6 bases left between them. The CDR3 DNA is TGTGCCTGGAGGACAGACTACGAGCAGTACTTC. Translating it yields CAWRTDYEQYF.

The V gene is TRBV30, the J gene TRBJ2-3; D may match TRBD1 or TRBD2 (6 bases each). This CDR3 is built from 15 residues. Trimming removed 5 bases from V and 2 bases from J, with 17 bases in between. Germline CDR1 reads GTSNPN; CDR2 reads SVGIG (reference sequence). This CDR3 is CAWAKIGGLTDTQYF. Here the CDR3 DNA reads TGTGCCTGGGCAAAGATTGGGGGGCTCACAGATACGCAGTATTTT.

In this sample, this clone turned up once. The rearrangement links TRBV6-5 to TRBJ2-6; a possible D gene is TRBD2 (5 bases). Germline CDR1 and CDR2: MNHEY and SVGAGI. This CDR3 region has 14 residues. CDR3 DNA sequence: TGTGCAACAAACCCTTCGGGAGGGGCCAACGTCCTGACTTTC. Translated: CATNPSGGANVLTF.

V and J are TRBV29-1 and TRBJ1-1; TRBD1 is a possible D gene (6 bases). Trimming left V 7 bases short and J 10 bases short, with 16 bases between. The germline V gene has CDR1 SQVTM and CDR2 ANQGSEA. The CDR3 is made up of 11 amino acids. The CDR3 region is CSAYLQGLAFF. For the CDR3, the DNA is TGCAGCGCCTATCTCCAGGGGTTAGCTTTCTTT.

This chain uses TRBV7-2 with TRBJ2-3; 11 bases align to TRBD2. The CDR3 runs to 16 residues. Germline V gives CDR1 SGHTA, CDR2 FQGNSA. V was clipped by 4 bases and J by 2 bases; unmatched bases: 5. The CDR3 sequence is CASSSWTSGPTDTQYF. The CDR3 DNA sequence: TGTGCCAGCAGCTCCTGGACTAGCGGGCCCACAGATACGCAGTATTTT.

The CDR3 nucleotides read TGTGCCAGCAGTTTGTCGGCGTCTGGGGCCAACGTCCTGACTTTC. Translation gives CASSLSASGANVLTF. The chain employs TRBV27 and TRBJ2-6; D is unclear. Trimming took off 3 bases at V and 1 base at J, with 7 bases between the two ends. The CDR3 has 15 residues. CDR1 and CDR2 (germline): MNHEY, SMNVEV (reference sequence).

The V call is TRBV7-9, the J call TRBJ2-7; D is ambiguous. The CDR3 totals 12 residues. V shed 5 bases and J shed 2 bases, with 7 bases lying between them. CDR1 SEHNR and CDR2 FQNEAQ come from the germline V gene (reference sequence). This chain's CDR3 is CASSPDAYEQYF. The CDR3 DNA reads as TGTGCCAGCAGCCCAGACGCCTACGAGCAGTACTTC.

The chain recombines TRBV29-1 with TRBJ2-7; a possible D gene is TRBD2 (6 bases). The CDR3 loop spans 15 amino acids. V was shortened by 2 bases and J by 0 bases, with 14 bases between the two germline ends. CDR1 and CDR2 (germline): SQVTM, ANQGSEA. Here the CDR3 DNA reads TGCAGCGTTGAACTCCGGGACGGGGGCTCCTACGAGCAGTACTTC. Encoded protein: CSVELRDGGSYEQYF.